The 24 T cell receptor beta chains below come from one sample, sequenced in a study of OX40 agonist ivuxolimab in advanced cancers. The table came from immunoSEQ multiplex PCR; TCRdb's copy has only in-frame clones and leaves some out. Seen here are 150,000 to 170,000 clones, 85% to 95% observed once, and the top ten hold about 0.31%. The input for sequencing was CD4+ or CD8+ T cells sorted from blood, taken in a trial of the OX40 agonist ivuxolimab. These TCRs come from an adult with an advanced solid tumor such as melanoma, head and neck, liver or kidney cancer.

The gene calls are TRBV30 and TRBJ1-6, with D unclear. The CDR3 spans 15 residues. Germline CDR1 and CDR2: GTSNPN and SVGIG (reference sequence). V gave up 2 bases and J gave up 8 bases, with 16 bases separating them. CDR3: CAWSSAAPGDSPLHF. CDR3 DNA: TGTGCCTGGAGTTCGGCCGCTCCCGGGGATTCACCCCTCCACTTT. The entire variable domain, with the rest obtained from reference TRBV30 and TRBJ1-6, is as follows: SQTIHQWPATLVQPVGSPLSLECTVEGTSNPNLYWYRQAAGRGLQLLFYSVGIGQISSEVPQNLSASRPQDRQFILSSKKLLLSDSGFYLCAWSSAAPGDSPLHFGNGTRLTVT.

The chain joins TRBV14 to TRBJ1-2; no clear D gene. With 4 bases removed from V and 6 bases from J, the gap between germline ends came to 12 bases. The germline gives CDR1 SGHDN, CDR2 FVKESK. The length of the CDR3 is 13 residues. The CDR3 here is CASSPVRADGYTF. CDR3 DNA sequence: TGTGCCAGCAGCCCCGTTAGGGCGGATGGCTACACCTTC.

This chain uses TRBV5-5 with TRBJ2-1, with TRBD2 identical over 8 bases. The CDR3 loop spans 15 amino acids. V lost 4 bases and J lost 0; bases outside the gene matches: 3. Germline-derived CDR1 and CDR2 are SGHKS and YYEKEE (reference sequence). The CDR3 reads CASSPTSASYNEQFF. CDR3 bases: TGTGCCAGCAGCCCGACTAGCGCCTCCTACAATGAGCAGTTCTTC.

The CDR3 loop is CATRRETNTGELFF. The CDR3 DNA reads TGTGCCACCAGAAGGGAAACGAACACCGGGGAGCTGTTTTTT. The chain carries TRBV15 and TRBJ2-2; no firm D call. This CDR3 region has 14 residues. Trimming removed 6 bases at V and 0 bases at J, with 8 bases between. Germline CDR1 and CDR2: LNHNV and YYDKDF (reference sequence). The entire variable domain, with the rest obtained from reference TRBV15 and TRBJ2-2, is as follows: DAMVIQNPRYQVTQFGKPVTLSCSQTLNHNVMYWYQQKSSQAPKLLFHYYDKDFNNEADTPDNFQSRRPNTSFCFLDIRSPGLGDTAMYLCATRRETNTGELFFGEGSRLTVL.

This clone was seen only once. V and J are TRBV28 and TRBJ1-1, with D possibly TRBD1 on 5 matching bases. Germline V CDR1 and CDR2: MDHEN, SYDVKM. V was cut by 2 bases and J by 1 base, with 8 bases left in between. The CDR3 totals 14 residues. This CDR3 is CASSLAQGNTEAFF. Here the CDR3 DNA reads TGTGCCAGCAGTTTAGCCCAGGGGAACACTGAAGCTTTCTTT.

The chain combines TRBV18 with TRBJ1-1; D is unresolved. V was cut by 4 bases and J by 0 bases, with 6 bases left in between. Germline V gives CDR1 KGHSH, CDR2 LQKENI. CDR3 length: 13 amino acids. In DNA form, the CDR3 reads TGTGCCAGCTCACTTGATTTGAACACTGAAGCTTTCTTT. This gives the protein CASSLDLNTEAFF.

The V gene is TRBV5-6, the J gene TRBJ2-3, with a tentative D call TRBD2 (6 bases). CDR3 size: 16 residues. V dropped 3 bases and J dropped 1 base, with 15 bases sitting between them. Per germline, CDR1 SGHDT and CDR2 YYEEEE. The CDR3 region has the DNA TGTGCCAGCAGCTGGAAGGGGACGGGAGGCACAGATACGCAGTATTTT. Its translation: CASSWKGTGGTDTQYF.

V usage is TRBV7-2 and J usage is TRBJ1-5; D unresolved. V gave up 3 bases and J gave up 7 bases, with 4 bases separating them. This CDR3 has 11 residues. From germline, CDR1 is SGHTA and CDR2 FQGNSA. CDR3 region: CASSFRQPQHF. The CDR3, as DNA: TGTGCCAGCAGCTTCCGGCAGCCCCAGCATTTT.

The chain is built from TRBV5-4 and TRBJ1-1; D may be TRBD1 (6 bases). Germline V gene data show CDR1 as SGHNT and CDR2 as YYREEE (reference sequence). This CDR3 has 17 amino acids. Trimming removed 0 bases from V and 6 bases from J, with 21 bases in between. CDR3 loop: CASSLGVGGGAGPEAFF. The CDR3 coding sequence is TGTGCCAGCAGCTTGGGGGTAGGCGGGGGCGCTGGCCCTGAAGCTTTCTTT.

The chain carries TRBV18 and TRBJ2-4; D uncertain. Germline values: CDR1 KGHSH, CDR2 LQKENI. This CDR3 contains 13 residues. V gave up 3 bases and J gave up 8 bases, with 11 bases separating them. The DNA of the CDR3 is TGTGCCAGCTCACCTGCTGGAGAATACATTCAGTACTTC. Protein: CASSPAGEYIQYF. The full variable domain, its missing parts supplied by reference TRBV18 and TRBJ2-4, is NAGVMQNPRHLVRRRGQEARLRCSPMKGHSHVYWYRQLPEEGLKFMVYLQKENIIDESGMPKERFSAEFPKEGPSILRIQQVVRGDSAAYFCASSPAGEYIQYFGAGTRLSVL.

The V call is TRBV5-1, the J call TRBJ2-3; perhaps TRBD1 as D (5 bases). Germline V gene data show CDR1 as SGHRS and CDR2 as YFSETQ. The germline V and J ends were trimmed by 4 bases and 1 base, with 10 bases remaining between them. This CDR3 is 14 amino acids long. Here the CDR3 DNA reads TGCGCCAGCAGCCCTGGACAAGGCACAGATACGCAGTATTTT. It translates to CASSPGQGTDTQYF.

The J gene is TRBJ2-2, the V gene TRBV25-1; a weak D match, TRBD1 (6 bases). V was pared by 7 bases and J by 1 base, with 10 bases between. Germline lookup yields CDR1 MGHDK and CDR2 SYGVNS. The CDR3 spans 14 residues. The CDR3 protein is CASTGQKNTGELFF. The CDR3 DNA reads TGTGCCAGCACAGGACAGAAGAACACCGGGGAGCTGTTTTTT.

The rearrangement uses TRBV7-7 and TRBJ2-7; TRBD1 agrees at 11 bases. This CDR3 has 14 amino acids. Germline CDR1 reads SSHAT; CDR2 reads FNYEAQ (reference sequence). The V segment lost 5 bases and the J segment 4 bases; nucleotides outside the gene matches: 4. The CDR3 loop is CASSAGQGEYEQYF. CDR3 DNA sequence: TGTGCCAGCAGCGCGGGACAGGGGGAATACGAGCAGTACTTC.

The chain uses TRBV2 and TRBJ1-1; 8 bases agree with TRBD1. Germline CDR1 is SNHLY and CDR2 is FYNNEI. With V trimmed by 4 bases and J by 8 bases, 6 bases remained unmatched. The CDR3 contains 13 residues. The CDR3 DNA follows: TGTGCCAGCAGTGTAAACAGGGGGAGCGAAGCTTTCTTT. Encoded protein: CASSVNRGSEAFF.

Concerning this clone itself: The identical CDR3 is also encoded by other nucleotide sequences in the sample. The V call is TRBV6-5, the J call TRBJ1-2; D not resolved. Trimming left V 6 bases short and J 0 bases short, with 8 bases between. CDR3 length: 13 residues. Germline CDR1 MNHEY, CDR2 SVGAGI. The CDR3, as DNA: TGTGCCAGCAGCCCGGGATCTAACTATGGCTACACCTTC. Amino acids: CASSPGSNYGYTF.

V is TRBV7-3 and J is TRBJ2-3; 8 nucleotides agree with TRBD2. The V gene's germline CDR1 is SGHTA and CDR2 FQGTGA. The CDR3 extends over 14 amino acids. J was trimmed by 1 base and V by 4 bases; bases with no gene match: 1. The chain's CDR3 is CASSWREGTDTQYF. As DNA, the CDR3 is TGTGCCAGCAGCTGGCGGGAGGGCACAGATACGCAGTATTTT.

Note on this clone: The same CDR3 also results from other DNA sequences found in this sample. CDR3 in amino acids: CAWSVLETQYF. The CDR3 DNA reads as TGTGCCTGGAGTGTGTTGGAGACCCAGTACTTC. The chain carries TRBV30 and TRBJ2-5; no definite D call. The CDR3 sequence is 11 residues long. The germline V and J ends were trimmed by 0 bases and 5 bases, with 4 bases remaining between them. Germline lookup yields CDR1 GTSNPN and CDR2 SVGIG (reference sequence).

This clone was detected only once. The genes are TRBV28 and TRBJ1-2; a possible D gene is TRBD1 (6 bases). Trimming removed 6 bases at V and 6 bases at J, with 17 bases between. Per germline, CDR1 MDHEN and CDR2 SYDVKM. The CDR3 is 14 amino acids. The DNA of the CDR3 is TGTGCCAGCAGGATTCAGGGGATGGTTCATGGCTACACCTTC. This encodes CASRIQGMVHGYTF.

For the CDR3, the DNA is TGCGCCAGCAGCCAAGTATGGAATGAAAAACTGTTTTTT. This encodes CASSQVWNEKLFF. The chain links TRBV4-1 to TRBJ1-4, with no clear D. Germline V gene sequence: CDR1 MGHRA, CDR2 YSYEKL. This CDR3 is 13 amino acids long. V lost 1 base to trimming and J lost 5 bases, with 5 bases between them.

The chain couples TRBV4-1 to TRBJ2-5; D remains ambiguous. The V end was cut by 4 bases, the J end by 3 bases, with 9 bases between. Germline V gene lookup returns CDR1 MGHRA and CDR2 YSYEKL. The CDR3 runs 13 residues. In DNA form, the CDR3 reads TGCGCCAGCAGCCCCATTCTAGAAGAGACCCAGTACTTC. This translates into CASSPILEETQYF.

The CDR3 DNA follows: TGTGCCAGCAGCTCGGCAGGGGGCAGGGAGACCCAGTACTTC. As protein: CASSSAGGRETQYF. The chain links TRBV7-2 to TRBJ2-5, with TRBD1 matching 8 bases. The CDR3 runs to 14 residues. The V segment lost 4 bases and the J segment 5 bases; nucleotides outside the gene matches: 6. From germline, CDR1 is SGHTA and CDR2 FQGNSA.

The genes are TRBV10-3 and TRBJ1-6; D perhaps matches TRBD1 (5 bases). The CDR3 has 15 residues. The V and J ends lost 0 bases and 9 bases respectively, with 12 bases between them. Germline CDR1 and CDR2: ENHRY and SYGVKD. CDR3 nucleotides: TGTGCCATCAGTGAGTCACGGGACGGCGGTTCACCCCTCCACTTT. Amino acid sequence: CAISESRDGGSPLHF.

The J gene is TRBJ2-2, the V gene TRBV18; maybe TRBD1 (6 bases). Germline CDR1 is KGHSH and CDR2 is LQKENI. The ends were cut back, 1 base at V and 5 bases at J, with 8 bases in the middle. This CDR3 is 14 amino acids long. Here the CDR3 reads CASSPLGATGELFF. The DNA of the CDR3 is TGTGCCAGCTCACCACTGGGGGCGACCGGGGAGCTGTTTTTT.

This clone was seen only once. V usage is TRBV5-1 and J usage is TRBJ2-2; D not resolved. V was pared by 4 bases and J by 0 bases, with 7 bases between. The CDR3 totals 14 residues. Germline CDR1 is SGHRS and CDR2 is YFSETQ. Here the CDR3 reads CASSPEANTGELFF. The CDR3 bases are TGCGCCAGCAGCCCCGAAGCGAACACCGGGGAGCTGTTTTTT.